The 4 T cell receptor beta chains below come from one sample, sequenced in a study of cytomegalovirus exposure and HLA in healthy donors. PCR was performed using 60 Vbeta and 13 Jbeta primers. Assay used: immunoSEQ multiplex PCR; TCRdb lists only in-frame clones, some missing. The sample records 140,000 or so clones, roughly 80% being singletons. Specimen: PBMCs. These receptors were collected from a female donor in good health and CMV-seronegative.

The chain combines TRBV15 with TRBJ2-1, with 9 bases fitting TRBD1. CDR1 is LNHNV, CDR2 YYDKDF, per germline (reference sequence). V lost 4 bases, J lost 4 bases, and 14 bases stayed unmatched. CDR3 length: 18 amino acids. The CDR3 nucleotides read TGTGCCACCAGCAAGGGCCGTTTACAGGGGGCGAATTACAATGAGCAGTTCTTC. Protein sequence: CATSKGRLQGANYNEQFF.

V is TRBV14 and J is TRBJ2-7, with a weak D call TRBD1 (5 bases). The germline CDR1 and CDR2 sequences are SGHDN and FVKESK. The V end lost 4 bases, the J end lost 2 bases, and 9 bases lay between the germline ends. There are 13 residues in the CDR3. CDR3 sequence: CASSLRATYEQYF. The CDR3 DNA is TGTGCCAGCAGCCTCAGGGCCACCTACGAGCAGTACTTC.

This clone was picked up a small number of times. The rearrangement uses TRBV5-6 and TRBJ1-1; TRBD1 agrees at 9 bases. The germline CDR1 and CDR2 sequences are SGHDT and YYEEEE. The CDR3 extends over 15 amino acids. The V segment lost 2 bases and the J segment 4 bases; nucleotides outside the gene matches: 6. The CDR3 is CASSLIQGASTEAFF. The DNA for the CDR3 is TGTGCCAGCAGCTTAATACAGGGGGCGTCCACTGAAGCTTTCTTT.

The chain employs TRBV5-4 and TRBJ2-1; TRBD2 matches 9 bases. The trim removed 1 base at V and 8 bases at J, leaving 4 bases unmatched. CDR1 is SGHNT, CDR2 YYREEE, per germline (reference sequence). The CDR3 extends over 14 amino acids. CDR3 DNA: TGTGCCAGCAGCTTGAGCGGGAGGAAGGATGAGCAGTTCTTC. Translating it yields CASSLSGRKDEQFF. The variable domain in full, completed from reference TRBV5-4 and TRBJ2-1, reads ETGVTQSPTHLIKTRGQQVTLRCSSQSGHNTVSWYQQALGQGPQFIFQYYREEENGRGNFPPRFSGLQFPNYSSELNVNALELDDSALYLCASSLSGRKDEQFFGPGTRLTVL.